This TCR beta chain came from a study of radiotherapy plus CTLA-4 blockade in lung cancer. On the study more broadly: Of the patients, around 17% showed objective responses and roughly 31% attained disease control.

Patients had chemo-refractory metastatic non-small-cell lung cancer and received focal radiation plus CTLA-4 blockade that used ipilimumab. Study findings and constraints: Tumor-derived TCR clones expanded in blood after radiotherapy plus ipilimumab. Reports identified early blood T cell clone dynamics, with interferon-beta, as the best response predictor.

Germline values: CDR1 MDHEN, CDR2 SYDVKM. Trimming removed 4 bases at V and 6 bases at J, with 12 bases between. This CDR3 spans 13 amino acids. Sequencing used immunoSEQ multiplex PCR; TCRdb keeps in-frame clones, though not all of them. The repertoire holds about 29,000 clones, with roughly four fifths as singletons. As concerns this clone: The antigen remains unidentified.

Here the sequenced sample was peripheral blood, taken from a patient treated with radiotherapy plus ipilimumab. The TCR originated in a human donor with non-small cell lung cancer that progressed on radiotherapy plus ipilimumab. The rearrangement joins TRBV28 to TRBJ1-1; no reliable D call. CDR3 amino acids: CASSWAGEAEAFF. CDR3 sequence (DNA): TGTGCCAGCAGTTGGGCGGGTGAGGCTGAAGCTTTCTTT.